What follows are 23 T cell receptor beta chains derived from one specimen sequenced in a study of tissue T cells after allogeneic stem cell transplantation. Regarding time point: mouse harvest day 7 after allogeneic transplant. Each mouse received 10^7 T-cell-depleted marrow cells plus 10^6 splenic CD5+ T cells by tail vein. TCRdb's copy holds only in-frame clones and misses some; the assay was immunoSEQ multiplex PCR. Of about 7,500 clones in the sample, approximately 50% are singletons; the top ten hold 7.1%. Sequenced material: gut tissue. The receptors were gathered from a female BALB/c mouse given C57BL/6 T cells with graft-versus-host disease after an allogeneic hematopoietic cell transplant.

This clone has more than one count but fewer than ten. Gene names denote mouse genes. The CDR3 is cut off 1 residue early in the read; its end comes from the germline J gene. J is TRBJ1-2 and V is TRBV26, with 8 bases matching TRBD1. This CDR3 contains 14 residues. V gave up 2 bases and J gave up 3 bases; unmatched junction bases: 2. Germline V gene sequence: CDR1 KGHPV, CDR2 FQNQEV (reference sequence). The DNA read from the CDR3 is TGTGCCAGCAGTCTGGGACAGGGCCACTCCGACTACACC. Protein sequence: CASSLGQGHSDYT. The full CDR3 sequence reads CASSLGQGHSDYTF.

About this clone: Mouse gene names apply. The CDR3 extends 1 residue past the end of the read, so its final part is completed from the germline J gene. The V gene is TRBV14, the J gene TRBJ2-5; 8 bases align to TRBD2. This CDR3 has 15 amino acids. The V gene's germline CDR1 is SGHDT and CDR2 FRDEAV. The V gene end was trimmed by 1 base and the J gene end by 0 bases; junction bases not matched to a gene: 1. CDR3 DNA, as far as it was read: TGTGCCAGCAGTTTCCCTGGGGGGAACCAAGACACCCAGTAC. Translating it yields CASSFPGGNQDTQY. The whole CDR3 protein reads CASSFPGGNQDTQYF.

In regard to this clone: The listed genes are named as in mouse. The DNA ends 1 residue before the CDR3 does, and the rest of the CDR3 is filled in from the germline J gene. This chain uses TRBV2 with TRBJ1-3, with D unclear. This CDR3 has 14 residues. V lost 3 bases and J 0 bases, leaving 6 bases between the germline ends. Germline lookup yields CDR1 LGHNA and CDR2 YSYQKL. CDR3 DNA (partial): TGTGCCAGCAGCCAGGCAAATTCTGGAAATACGCTCTAT. Protein product: CASSQANSGNTLY. From start to end, the CDR3 is CASSQANSGNTLYF.

By frequency in the sample, this clone is medium-sized. The gene symbols are mouse symbols. The read is 1 residue too short to cover the CDR3 end, so that end is filled in from the germline J gene. V gene TRBV3 combines with J gene TRBJ2-7, with D uncertain. The germline CDR1 and CDR2 sequences are SNHLY and FYNGKV (reference sequence). Trimming cost V 0 bases and J 3 bases, with 3 bases left between them. The CDR3 loop spans 12 amino acids. The CDR3 sequence: CASSLAVYEQYF. The DNA read from the CDR3 is TGTGCCAGCAGCTTAGCAGTCTATGAACAGTAC.

Points on this clone: The gene names here belong to mouse. The read finishes 1 residue shy of the CDR3 end, and the germline J gene is used to complete it. The chain recombines TRBV13-3 with TRBJ2-1, with D possibly matching TRBD1 (6 bases). The CDR3 runs to 13 residues. CDR1 and CDR2 from the germline V gene are NNHDY and SYVADS. V was clipped by 7 bases and J by 5 bases, with 13 bases between them. Partial CDR3 DNA: TGTGCCAGCGACGGGACAAACCATGCTGAGCAGTTC. Residues: CASDGTNHAEQF. The entire CDR3 is CASDGTNHAEQFF.

As to this clone: Gene and germline names: mouse. The read ends 1 residue shy of where the CDR3 ends; the end is completed using the germline J gene. The rearrangement uses TRBV13-2 and TRBJ2-1; D may be TRBD1 (5 bases). The CDR3 is made up of 13 amino acids. Germline V lookup: CDR1 NNHNN, CDR2 SYGAGS (reference sequence). V lost 5 bases and J lost 4, with 10 bases in between. CDR3 bases read: TGTGCCAGCGGCCAGGGAATTTATGCTGAGCAGTTC. Encoded protein: CASGQGIYAEQF. The whole CDR3 is CASGQGIYAEQFF.

Comments on this clone: Possible read error: a much larger clone is one base away. All gene names here are mouse names. The read terminates 1 residue before the CDR3 end, so the remaining end is supplied by the germline J gene. The chain carries TRBV26 and TRBJ2-7; weak D call: TRBD1 (6 bases). Germline loops: CDR1 KGHPV, CDR2 FQNQEV (reference sequence). This CDR3 contains 13 residues. The V and J ends lost 0 bases and 3 bases respectively, with 6 bases between them. The CDR3 bases that were read are TGTGCCAGCAGTCTGTCCAGGGGCTATGAACAGTAC. This translates into CASSLSRGYEQY. The full CDR3 protein is CASSLSRGYEQYF. Full variable domain (remainder filled in from reference TRBV26 and TRBJ2-7): NSKVIQTPRYLVKGQGQKAKMRCIPEKGHPVVFWYQQNKNNEFKFLINFQNQEVLQQIDMTEKRFSAECPSNSPCSLEIQSSEAGDSALYLCASSLSRGYEQYFGPGTRLTVL.

Notes on this clone: Each gene name is a mouse one. The CDR3 end falls 1 residue outside the read, so it is completed with the germline J gene. V and J are TRBV16 and TRBJ2-4; the D gene is possibly TRBD1 (6 bases). Trimming cost V 4 bases and J 3 bases, with 8 bases left between them. Germline CDR1 and CDR2: SGHSA and FRNQAP. The CDR3 has 13 residues. Partial CDR3 DNA: TGTGCAAGCAGCTCGGGACAACAAAACACCTTGTAC. Translation gives CASSSGQQNTLY. The full CDR3 protein reads CASSSGQQNTLYF.

This clone was observed a handful of times. Here the gene names and germline are mouse. The CDR3 end lies 1 residue beyond the end of the read and is filled in from the germline J gene. This sequence joins TRBV13-2 and TRBJ2-2, with 8 bases matching TRBD2. Looked up from germline, CDR1 is NNHNN and CDR2 is SYGAGS (reference sequence). The CDR3 extends over 18 amino acids. J was trimmed by 1 base and V by 1 base; bases with no gene match: 9. The sequenced part of the CDR3 DNA is TGTGCCAGCGGTGATACAGGGTACTGGGGGATAAACACCGGGCAGCTCTAC. Its protein product is CASGDTGYWGINTGQLY. The whole CDR3 sequence reads CASGDTGYWGINTGQLYF.

In its sample, this clone is medium-sized. Mouse gene names and germline throughout. The CDR3 extends 1 residue past the end of the read, so its final part is completed from the germline J gene. V usage is TRBV3 and J usage is TRBJ2-7; 11 positions agree with TRBD2. Germline V gene sequence: CDR1 SNHLY, CDR2 FYNGKV (reference sequence). The junction had 2 bases not matched to a gene; V was cut back by 4 bases and J by 0 bases. The CDR3 totals 15 residues. CDR3: CASSSDWGGSYEQYF. The DNA read from the CDR3 is TGTGCCAGCAGCTCCGACTGGGGGGGCTCCTATGAACAGTAC.

On this clone: Gene names are the mouse ones. The missing CDR3 end, 1 residue past where the read stops, is filled in from the germline J gene. This chain links TRBV26 with TRBJ2-7; the match to TRBD2 covers 10 bases. The CDR3 spans 14 residues. V lost 4 bases, J lost 3 bases, and 3 bases stayed unmatched. CDR1 and CDR2 (germline): KGHPV, FQNQEV (reference sequence). The CDR3 protein is CASSPGTGVYEQYF. Incomplete CDR3 DNA: TGTGCCAGCAGTCCCGGGACTGGGGTCTATGAACAGTAC. Looking up the rest from reference TRBV26 and TRBJ2-7 gives the full variable domain: NSKVIQTPRYLVKGQGQKAKMRCIPEKGHPVVFWYQQNKNNEFKFLINFQNQEVLQQIDMTEKRFSAECPSNSPCSLEIQSSEAGDSALYLCASSPGTGVYEQYFGPGTRLTVL.

In regard to this clone: Germline and genes here are mouse. The sequence runs out 1 residue before the end of the CDR3; the remainder is reconstructed from the germline J gene. The rearrangement links TRBV26 to TRBJ2-5; D is unclear. CDR1 and CDR2 from the germline V gene are KGHPV and FQNQEV (reference sequence). The CDR3 loop spans 14 amino acids. The ends were cut back, 2 bases at V and 3 bases at J, with 9 bases in the middle. Incomplete CDR3 DNA: TGTGCCAGCAGTCTGCGGGGTAGGCAAGACACCCAGTAC. Translation: CASSLRGRQDTQY. The whole CDR3 sequence is CASSLRGRQDTQYF.

Worth noting for this clone: The gene symbols are mouse symbols. The read comes to an end 1 residue before the CDR3 does, leaving the germline J gene to fill in the end. This rearrangement joins TRBV31 to TRBJ2-1; no clear D. CDR3 length: 13 residues. CDR1 and CDR2 from the germline V gene are GKSSPN and SITVG. Between the trimmed V and J ends, which lost 0 bases and 7 bases, there was a span of 10 bases. This CDR3 reads CAWSLLGGAEQFF. CDR3 bases read: TGTGCCTGGAGTCTATTGGGTGGGGCTGAGCAGTTC.

As regards this clone: Gene names and germline match the mouse. The observed sequence ends 1 residue before the CDR3 terminus, with the missing tail filled in from the germline J gene. The gene calls are TRBV26 and TRBJ2-5; TRBD2 matches at 10 bases. The length of the CDR3 is 14 residues. J lost 6 bases, V lost 3 bases, and 3 bases had no gene match. Germline CDR1 is KGHPV and CDR2 is FQNQEV (reference sequence). CDR3 bases read: TGTGCCAGCAGTCTTCTGGGGGGGCGCGACACCCAGTAC. Translated, it gives CASSLLGGRDTQY. In full, the CDR3 reads CASSLLGGRDTQYF.

Comment on this clone: Gene labels here are mouse ones. The CDR3 is cut off 1 residue early in the read; its end comes from the germline J gene. The rearrangement uses TRBV15 and TRBJ2-1; D might be TRBD1 (6 bases). From germline, CDR1 is SGHND and CDR2 FRSKSL. With 4 bases removed from V and 7 bases from J, the gap between germline ends came to 11 bases. The CDR3 is 13 residues long. CDR3 sequence reads: CASSSGAGAEQFF. The covered CDR3 bases are TGTGCCAGCAGTTCAGGGGCAGGGGCTGAGCAGTTC.

This clone turned up a few times. Gene names and germline refer to mouse. Sequencing ends 1 residue short of the CDR3 end; the germline J gene provides the rest. The chain is built from TRBV3 and TRBJ1-2; D call uncertain. CDR1 SNHLY and CDR2 FYNGKV come from the germline V gene (reference sequence). The V end was cut by 4 bases, the J end by 0 bases, with 6 bases between. The length of the CDR3 is 13 residues. The CDR3 bases that were read are TGTGCCAGCAGCTCCAATGCAAACTCCGACTACACC. It encodes CASSSNANSDYT. The whole CDR3 reads CASSSNANSDYTF.

This clone was observed a single time. Gene names are the mouse ones. The sequence runs out 1 residue before the end of the CDR3; the remainder is reconstructed from the germline J gene. This chain links TRBV17 with TRBJ2-2; the match to TRBD1 covers 9 bases. The CDR3 has 14 residues. Germline V gene data show CDR1 as MNHDT and CDR2 as YYDKIL. The V and J ends lost 5 bases and 5 bases, in that order; junction bases with no gene match: 3. The CDR3 loop is CASSGTGRTGQLYF. The CDR3 bases that were read are TGTGCTAGCAGTGGGACAGGGAGGACCGGGCAGCTCTAC.

This clone is labeled medium-sized. Gene labels here are mouse ones. The read stops 1 residue short of the end of the CDR3; the missing end is completed from the germline J gene. V usage is TRBV2 and J usage is TRBJ1-1, with 8 bases identical to TRBD1. The CDR3 covers 15 residues. Trimming removed 0 bases from V and 3 bases from J; junction bases left unmatched: 3. Germline-derived CDR1 and CDR2 are LGHNA and YSYQKL. This CDR3 is CASSQDPGQDTEVFF. Partial CDR3 DNA: TGTGCCAGCAGCCAAGACCCGGGACAGGACACAGAAGTCTTC.

A remark on this clone: A read error may account for a junction end that differs from germline. Genes and germline come from the mouse. The missing CDR3 end, 1 residue past where the read stops, is filled in from the germline J gene. The chain links TRBV12-2 to TRBJ2-5; possibly TRBD1 or TRBD2 for D (5 bases each). In germline, CDR1 is SGHLS, CDR2 HYDKME. CDR3 size: 13 residues. The CDR3 loop is CANSPWDGHTQYF. Partial CDR3 DNA: TGTGCCAACTCTCCTTGGGACGGGCACACCCAGTAC.

A remark on this clone: Germline and genes here are mouse. The read is 1 residue too short to cover the CDR3 end, so that end is filled in from the germline J gene. This chain uses TRBV1 with TRBJ2-7; TRBD1 matches at 12 bases. V was pared by 3 bases and J by 6 bases, with 3 bases of the junction left unmatched. The germline gives CDR1 NSQYPW, CDR2 LRSPGD (reference sequence). The CDR3 is 14 amino acids. CDR3 DNA, as far as it was read: TGCACCTGCAGTGCCCGGGACAGGGGGCTTGAACAGTAC. This codes for CTCSARDRGLEQY. The full CDR3 sequence reads CTCSARDRGLEQYF.

On this clone itself: Gene names and germline refer to mouse. The chain's CDR3 is CASSFQGANERLFF. Incomplete CDR3 DNA: TGTGCAAGCAGCTTTCAGGGGGCCAACGAAAGATTATTT. This chain links TRBV16 with TRBJ1-4; 7 positions agree with TRBD1. The read ends 1 residue shy of where the CDR3 ends; the end is completed using the germline J gene. The CDR3 loop spans 14 amino acids. The V segment lost 3 bases and the J segment 3 bases; nucleotides outside the gene matches: 1. Germline assignment: CDR1 SGHSA and CDR2 FRNQAP. Drawing the rest from reference TRBV16 and TRBJ1-4, the complete variable domain is NAGVIQTPRHKVTGKGQEATLWCEPISGHSAVFWYRQTIVQGLEFLTYFRNQAPIDDSGMPKERFSAQMPNQSHSTLKIQSTQPQDSAVYLCASSFQGANERLFFGHGTKLSVL.

Concerning this clone: Gene labels here are mouse ones. The sequence runs out 1 residue before the end of the CDR3; the remainder is reconstructed from the germline J gene. The sample holds other DNA sequences that translate to the same CDR3. The gene calls are TRBV3 and TRBJ2-1, with a tentative D call TRBD2 (6 bases). Germline V gene sequence: CDR1 SNHLY, CDR2 FYNGKV (reference sequence). V was trimmed by 3 bases and J by 4 bases, leaving 7 bases between them. CDR3 length equals 13 residues. CDR3 DNA (partial): TGTGCCAGCAGCTTCTGGGGTTATGCTGAGCAGTTC. This encodes CASSFWGYAEQF. The full CDR3 sequence reads CASSFWGYAEQFF.

This clone was seen a handful of times. The genes are named according to mouse. The read finishes 1 residue shy of the CDR3 end, and the germline J gene is used to complete it. The J gene is TRBJ1-5, the V gene TRBV26; D not certain. The CDR3 is made up of 13 amino acids. V dropped 5 bases and J dropped 0 bases, with 5 bases sitting between them. Germline V gene data show CDR1 as KGHPV and CDR2 as FQNQEV (reference sequence). Here the CDR3 reads CASSKNNNQAPLF. The DNA read from the CDR3 is TGTGCCAGCAGTAAGAATAACAACCAGGCTCCGCTT.